In its sample, the clone carrying this T cell receptor beta chain was seen a few times. Its antigen is unknown. This sample stems from a study of identical twins. Findings of the study overall: Model-predicted out-of-frame TCR alpha sharing fell below observed values in monozygotic twins.

With 2 bases clipped from V and 12 bases from J, the junction kept 1 base outside the gene matches. The germline V gene has CDR1 SGHVS and CDR2 FQNEAQ. This CDR3 is built from 11 residues. Template switching introduced a universal primer site, and the cDNA bore unique molecular identifiers. TCRdb itself ran the 5' RACE reads through MiXCR, one entry per CDR3 protein. The repertoire has around 490,000 distinct CDR3 sequences, 20% to 25% of them found once; the top ten carry 0.45% to 0.5%. This sample was also put to use in a study of yellow fever vaccine responses in identical twins.

The sample comprised CD4+ T cells sorted from blood. The source is a woman under 30 in good health. This chain uses TRBV7-8 with TRBJ2-1; 7 bases are a match to TRBD2. The CDR3 DNA reads as TGTGCCAGCAGCTTAACGGGGGGGCAGTTCTTC. Protein product: CASSLTGGQFF.